These 20 T cell receptor beta chains were sequenced from one sample in a study of blood T cell repertoires in COVID-19. TCRdb keeps only in-frame clones here, not all; method: immunoSEQ multiplex PCR. The data show roughly 200,000 clones, more than 75% seen once. Sequenced sample: peripheral blood. These receptors all stem from a woman in her sixties with COVID-19, enrolled during active disease.

This clone is a singleton in its sample. The chain links TRBV5-1 to TRBJ2-4; the match to TRBD1 covers 7 bases. The CDR3 contains 16 residues. Germline V CDR1 and CDR2: SGHRS, YFSETQ. The ends lost 7 bases at V and 4 bases at J; junction bases unmatched: 14. DNA of the CDR3: TGCGCCAGCTCGGATTGGACAGGCCTTCAAAAAAACATTCAGTACTTC. It specifies CASSDWTGLQKNIQYF.

The J gene is TRBJ2-5, the V gene TRBV24-1; TRBD2 matches 12 bases. CDR1 is KGHDR and CDR2 is SFDVKD in the germline V gene. With V trimmed by 2 bases and J by 3 bases, 24 bases remained unmatched. This CDR3 has 23 amino acids. The CDR3 DNA is TGTGCCACCAGTGATTGGGGCAGGGGGCAGGTGGCTAGCGGGAGGGCCTGGGAAGAGACCCAGTACTTC. It codes for CATSDWGRGQVASGRAWEETQYF.

This clone was seen only a few times. The gene calls are TRBV24-1 and TRBJ2-1; D not certain. The CDR3 spans 12 residues. CDR1 is KGHDR, CDR2 SFDVKD, per germline. Trimming shortened V by 4 bases and J by 5 bases, and 5 bases separated the two germline ends. The CDR3, as DNA: TGTGCCACCAGTGACTTTAACAATGAGCAGTTCTTC. Amino acids: CATSDFNNEQFF.

This clone was counted a few times. The genes are TRBV27 and TRBJ2-1, with 7 bases identical to TRBD1. CDR3 size: 13 residues. Germline V gene data show CDR1 as MNHEY and CDR2 as SMNVEV (reference sequence). The junction had 5 bases not matched to a gene; V was cut back by 5 bases and J by 7 bases. The CDR3, as DNA: TGTGCCAGCAGTCAAGACAGGGATAATGAGCAGTTCTTC. Translating gives CASSQDRDNEQFF.

The chain links TRBV2 to TRBJ1-1, with 8 bases lining up with TRBD1. The CDR3 spans 13 residues. The germline gives CDR1 SNHLY, CDR2 FYNNEI. The trim removed 8 bases at V and 5 bases at J, leaving 7 bases unmatched. CDR3 sequence reads: CASYQTGVTEAFF. DNA of the CDR3: TGTGCCAGCTATCAGACAGGGGTGACTGAAGCTTTCTTT.

This clone was seen only once. The rearrangement joins TRBV6-2 or TRBV6-3 to TRBJ1-5; tentative D call: TRBD1 (6 bases). This CDR3 is 15 amino acids long. Germline lookup yields CDR1 MNHEY and CDR2 SVGEGT. V lost 5 bases to trimming and J lost 0 bases, with 11 bases between them. CDR3 bases: TGTGCCAGCAGTCGGACAGTACCTAGCAATCAGCCCCAGCATTTT. Residues: CASSRTVPSNQPQHF.

The chain carries TRBV2 and TRBJ2-5; 11 nucleotides match TRBD1. This CDR3 is 14 amino acids long. Trimming took 7 bases from V and 5 from J; bases not matched to a gene: 6. Germline V lookup: CDR1 SNHLY, CDR2 FYNNEI. CDR3 residues: CASNGQGAGETQYF. The CDR3 nucleotides read TGTGCCAGCAATGGACAGGGGGCCGGGGAGACCCAGTACTTC.

This clone has only one observation. The V and J genes are TRBV14 and TRBJ2-5; 7 bases match TRBD1. Germline V lookup: CDR1 SGHDN, CDR2 FVKESK. The CDR3 is 16 amino acids. V was pared by 4 bases and J by 5 bases, with 13 bases of the junction left unmatched. Here the CDR3 DNA reads TGTGCCAGCAGCCGTGGGGAGAAAGGGGGCTGGGAGACCCAGTACTTC. Protein sequence: CASSRGEKGGWETQYF.

V gene TRBV18 combines with J gene TRBJ2-1; 13 bases match TRBD2. The CDR3 is 18 residues long. With V trimmed by 4 bases and J by 4 bases, 10 bases remained unmatched. Germline values: CDR1 KGHSH, CDR2 LQKENI. CDR3 bases: TGTGCCAGCTCACGAGGACTAGCGGGAGAGGTAGGGTACAATGAGCAGTTCTTC. Its translation is CASSRGLAGEVGYNEQFF.

The chain links TRBV21-1 to TRBJ1-5; the DNA was not compared with TRBD1, the D call given in the table. TRBV21-1 is a pseudogene. This CDR3 comprises 15 residues. The CDR3 bases are TGTGCCAGCAGCAAACGAACAGTCTACAATCAGCCCCAGCATTTT. It specifies CASSKRTVYNQPQHF.

V and J are TRBV9 and TRBJ2-3; TRBD2 aligns across 7 bases. Germline CDR1 and CDR2: SGDLS and YYNGEE. With 4 bases clipped from V and 5 bases from J, the junction kept 7 bases outside the gene matches. CDR3 length: 14 amino acids. In nucleotides, the CDR3 is TGTGCCAGCAGCCCCGGACTAGAAAGAGATACGCAGTATTTT. Protein: CASSPGLERDTQYF.

The chain carries TRBV19 and TRBJ2-4, with TRBD2 matching 8 bases. The CDR3 length is 17 residues. Germline CDR1 reads LNHDA; CDR2 reads SQIVND (reference sequence). J lost 3 bases, V lost 6 bases, and 13 bases had no gene match. The CDR3 bases are TGTGCCAGTAGGACCAATCCGGGACTAGGGGGCAAAAACATTCAGTACTTC. Its protein is CASRTNPGLGGKNIQYF.

The chain has TRBV5-1 and TRBJ1-1, with no clear D. CDR1 and CDR2 (germline): SGHRS, YFSETQ. The CDR3 is made up of 17 amino acids. Trimming took off 0 bases at V and 2 bases at J, with 17 bases between the two ends. This CDR3 reads CASSLDGGGRVNTEAFF. As DNA, the CDR3 is TGCGCCAGCAGCTTGGACGGCGGAGGGAGGGTCAACACTGAAGCTTTCTTT.

This clone has only a few counts. This rearrangement joins TRBV7-2 to TRBJ2-5, with TRBD1 matching 9 bases. CDR3 length: 14 amino acids. V was clipped by 6 bases and J by 4 bases; unmatched bases: 6. Germline V gene sequence: CDR1 SGHTA, CDR2 FQGNSA. The CDR3 protein is CASRRQGGRETQYF. The CDR3 bases are TGTGCCAGCAGACGACAGGGGGGGAGAGAGACCCAGTACTTC.

In its sample, this clone was seen a few times. This sequence joins TRBV5-4 and TRBJ1-6; no clear D gene. This CDR3 is built from 14 residues. Trimming removed 0 bases from V and 6 bases from J, with 7 bases in between. From germline, CDR1 is SGHNT and CDR2 YYREEE (reference sequence). CDR3 sequence reads: CASSLVLSNSPLHF. The CDR3 bases are TGTGCCAGCAGCTTGGTTCTGAGTAATTCACCCCTCCACTTT.

In its sample, this clone was seen once. DNA for the CDR3: TGTGCCAGCAGTCAGGGGGCTGAGCAGTTCTTC. Encoded protein: CASSQGAEQFF. The V call is TRBV6-2 or TRBV6-3, the J call TRBJ2-1; the match to TRBD1 covers 8 bases. V shed 5 bases and J 9 bases; nucleotides not matched to a gene: 0. CDR1 is MNHEY and CDR2 is SVGEGT in the germline V gene. The CDR3 has 11 residues.

The gene calls are TRBV15 and TRBJ2-5, with TRBD2 matching over 9 bases. J lost 4 bases, V lost 8 bases, and 5 bases had no gene match. Per the germline V gene, CDR1 is LNHNV and CDR2 is YYDKDF (reference sequence). CDR3 length equals 13 residues. CDR3 protein: CATGAGGRETQYF. In nucleotides, the CDR3 is TGTGCCACCGGGGCGGGGGGGAGAGAGACCCAGTACTTC.

The J gene is TRBJ2-7, the V gene TRBV3-1 (or the pseudogene TRBV3-2); 7 nucleotides match TRBD2. The CDR3 sequence is 14 residues long. Germline loops: CDR1 LGHDT, CDR2 YNNKEL (reference sequence). Trimming at V came to 2 bases and at J to 5 bases, leaving 6 bases not matched to a gene. CDR3 protein: CASSQMGGIDEQYF. The CDR3 DNA sequence: TGTGCCAGCAGCCAAATGGGGGGGATCGACGAGCAGTACTTC.

This clone has only one observation. The V gene is TRBV2, the J gene TRBJ2-1, with 12 bases that match TRBD2. The CDR3 runs 15 residues. Germline CDR1 and CDR2: SNHLY and FYNNEI. Trimming removed 4 bases from V and 6 bases from J; junction bases left unmatched: 4. In nucleotides, the CDR3 is TGTGCCAGCAGTGCTCTAGCGGGAGGGCCCAATGAGCAGTTCTTC. It specifies CASSALAGGPNEQFF. Together with reference TRBV2 and TRBJ2-1, the CDR3 gives the full variable domain: EPEVTQTPSHQVTQMGQEVILRCVPISNHLYFYWYRQILGQKVEFLVSFYNNEISEKSEIFDDQFSVERPDGSNFTLKIRSTKLEDSAMYFCASSALAGGPNEQFFGPGTRLTVL.

This sequence joins TRBV27 and TRBJ2-1, with 8 bases matching TRBD2. V lost 5 bases, J lost 7 bases, and 13 bases stayed unmatched. CDR3 length: 16 amino acids. The germline CDR1 and CDR2 sequences are MNHEY and SMNVEV (reference sequence). The CDR3 is CASSPDSIAGINEQFF. Written as DNA, the CDR3 is TGTGCCAGCAGTCCCGACAGCATAGCGGGAATTAATGAGCAGTTCTTC.